A selection of T cell receptor beta chains follows, all from one sample in a study of monozygotic twins with inflammatory bowel disease. TCRdb reprocessed the 5' RACE reads; each CDR3 protein has one entry and no DNA is given. The sample holds 200,000 to 250,000 distinct CDR3 sequences. The sequenced sample was blood. The source of these receptors is a human donor with ulcerative colitis or Crohn's disease, or a healthy co-twin of an affected twin (not recorded which). Each CDR3 is given with its conserved first and last residue. Each record gives: J gene, V gene, CDR3 protein.

>TRBJ1-4|TRBV5-1
CASSLQGPLGGEKLFF
>TRBJ2-3|TRBV18
CASSPPRTSIVADTQYF
>TRBJ2-1|TRBV3-1
CASSPTGQEYNEQFF
>TRBJ2-1|TRBV7-2
CASSSQGGAIYNEQFF
>TRBJ1-1|TRBV14
CASSQQRWNTEAFF
>TRBJ2-2|TRBV15
CATSREYGRTGELFF
>TRBJ2-5|TRBV12-3/TRBV12-4
CASSLRAGRQETQYF
>TRBJ1-5|TRBV6-5
CASSPHRDQPQHF
>TRBJ1-5|TRBV20-1
CSATPTGQPQHF
>TRBJ2-7|TRBV3-1
CASSPGGLSYEQYF
>TRBJ2-1|TRBV5-1
CASSVAYEQFF
>TRBJ1-2|TRBV6-1
CASSEQGELYGYTF
>TRBJ1-4|TRBV18
CASSPSGQVEKLFF
>TRBJ2-5|TRBV4-2
CASSQAGSGRETQYF
>TRBJ2-2|TRBV12-3/TRBV12-4
CASRNREIGELFF
>TRBJ1-2|TRBV20-1
CSVPTDNYGYTF
>TRBJ2-2|TRBV7-8
CASSLFEPGELFF
>TRBJ1-1|TRBV6-2/TRBV6-3
CASSYNPTRGEAFF
>TRBJ1-2|TRBV20-1
CSARRAGGDYGYTF
>TRBJ2-2|TRBV12-3/TRBV12-4
CASSQTGSGTGELFF
>TRBJ2-1|TRBV4-1
CASSLRINRDGGYNEQFF
>TRBJ2-6|TRBV5-1
CASSLAGIGSGANVLTF
>TRBJ2-3|TRBV20-1
CSIYHNPGTATDTQYF
>TRBJ1-2|TRBV12-3/TRBV12-4
CASSLGTRVGYGYTF
>TRBJ1-1|TRBV6-6
CASSSQQNTEAFF
>TRBJ2-2|TRBV6-5
CASSFRGTGLNTGELFF
>TRBJ2-3|TRBV5-1
CASSLNGMGDTQYF
>TRBJ2-1|TRBV5-1
CASSEELREGQFF
>TRBJ1-1|TRBV10-3
CAISESVAGLEAFF
>TRBJ1-1|TRBV20-1
CSATNGFMNTEAFF
>TRBJ1-1|TRBV7-2
CASTYMKTVNTEAFF
>TRBJ2-4|TRBV28
CATADSQNIQYF
>TRBJ1-2|TRBV9
CASSIQGNYGYTF
>TRBJ2-7|TRBV7-2
CASSLGTPVEEQYF
>TRBJ2-7|TRBV12-3/TRBV12-4
CASSGTVQSSYEQYF
>TRBJ2-2|TRBV2
CASSWDRTNTGELFF
>TRBJ2-6|TRBV12-3/TRBV12-4
CASSRLSGANVLTF
>TRBJ1-5|TRBV6-5
CASSFDREQPQHF
>TRBJ2-7|TRBV5-1
CASSLGDTSYEQYF
>TRBJ1-2|TRBV20-1
CSIHGTGLNYGYTF
>TRBJ2-1|TRBV5-5
CASSFTYEQFF
>TRBJ2-3|TRBV4-1
CAASGSRDPRGDTQYF
>TRBJ1-2|TRBV18
CASSPLTVLYGYTF
>TRBJ2-2|TRBV24-1
CATSESGELFF
>TRBJ2-2|TRBV5-1
CASSSAALFANTGELFF